This T cell receptor beta chain came from a study of T cells after yellow fever vaccination. This clonotype was detected many times. 5'RACE template switching added a universal primer site and UMIs to TCR cDNA. TCRdb re-called the 5' RACE reads with MiXCR, one entry per CDR3 protein. The table shows roughly 150,000 distinct CDR3 sequences, with roughly 8.2% occurring only once. CDR3 length: 12 amino acids. Germline loops: CDR1 MNHNS, CDR2 SASEGT. V was pared by 9 bases and J by 9 bases, with 15 bases between. The sample consisted of CD4+ T cells sorted from PBMCs, taken 5 days after the yellow fever booster vaccination. This sequence joins TRBV6-1 and TRBJ2-1, with D perhaps TRBD2 (6 bases). The TCR originated in a man aged 25-45 years who received the YFV17D yellow fever vaccine. This CDR3 is CASLNRRGEQFF. CDR3 bases: TGTGCCAGTCTCAATCGGAGGGGTGAGCAGTTCTTC.